The rows below give T cell receptor beta chains drawn from one sample of a study of shared clonotypes between healthy human individuals. Repertoires were generated with immunoSEQ multiplex PCR, while TCRdb's copy carries only in-frame clones and drops some. The sample contains around 1.5 million clones, 98% of which appear only once. Sequenced sample: naive CD4+ T cells sorted from blood. Receptor source: a man aged 25 to 45 in good health. CDR3s include the opening cysteine and the closing phenylalanine or tryptophan. Each record gives: J gene, D gene, V gene, CDR3 length, clone size, CDR3 protein, CDR3 DNA. A D gene is named only where the DNA matches it firmly. Clone size appears in some rows only: once, few, many, or a class for an expanded clone.

TRBJ1-2 TRBD1 TRBV2 12 . CASSQTGSGYTF TGTGCCAGCAGCCAGACAGGGAGCGGCTACACCTTC
TRBJ2-5 . TRBV18 15 . CASSPRQGLGETQYF TGTGCCAGCTCACCTCGCCAGGGCCTTGGAGAGACCCAGTACTTC
TRBJ2-5 . TRBV5-1 15 . CASSLEPGNYETQYF TGCGCCAGCAGCTTGGAGCCGGGCAATTATGAGACCCAGTACTTC
TRBJ2-2 . TRBV9 14 . CASSGTGSTGELFF TGTGCCAGCAGCGGAACAGGGTCCACCGGGGAGCTGTTTTTT
TRBJ2-7 TRBD1 TRBV5-1 16 . CASSPSGTASSYEQYF TGCGCCAGCAGCCCCTCCGGGACAGCGAGCTCCTACGAGCAGTACTTC
TRBJ2-1 TRBD1 TRBV19 15 . CASTPGQGSYNEQFF TGTGCCAGTACCCCCGGACAGGGCTCCTACAATGAGCAGTTCTTC
TRBJ2-5 TRBD2 TRBV7-7 15 . CASSWGLAGQETQYF TGTGCCAGCAGCTGGGGACTAGCGGGGCAAGAGACCCAGTACTTC
TRBJ2-7 . TRBV30 13 . CAWSLDSAYEQYF TGTGCCTGGAGTTTGGACAGCGCCTACGAGCAGTACTTC
TRBJ2-3 . TRBV7-9 14 . CASSLEIAADTQYF TGTGCCAGCAGCTTAGAAATAGCTGCAGATACGCAGTATTTT
TRBJ2-1 . TRBV7-9 12 . CASSPDRNEQFF TGTGCCAGCAGCCCAGACAGAAATGAGCAGTTCTTC
TRBJ2-5 TRBD1 TRBV5-1 15 . CASSFSNRGGETQYF TGCGCCAGCAGCTTCTCAAACAGGGGTGGCGAGACCCAGTACTTC
TRBJ2-2 TRBD1 TRBV10-3 17 . CAITPGQGRRDTGELFF TGTGCCATCACCCCGGGACAGGGCAGAAGGGACACCGGGGAGCTGTTTTTT
TRBJ2-7 . TRBV7-6 12 . CASSLRGYEQYF TGTGCCAGCAGCTTGCGCGGCTACGAGCAGTACTTC
TRBJ2-1 TRBD2 TRBV2 15 . CASSKGTSTSNEQFF TGTGCCAGCAGCAAGGGGACTAGCACCAGCAATGAGCAGTTCTTC
TRBJ2-1 TRBD1 TRBV9 15 once CASSVGGTGLGEQFF TGTGCCAGCAGCGTAGGGGGGACAGGGCTAGGTGAGCAGTTCTTC
TRBJ1-4 TRBD1 TRBV2 18 . CASRKNRGSGATNEKLFF TGTGCCAGCAGGAAGAACAGGGGGTCGGGTGCAACTAATGAAAAACTGTTTTTT
TRBJ2-7 . TRBV6-5 13 . CASSYVPAYEQYF TGTGCCAGCAGTTACGTTCCGGCCTACGAGCAGTACTTC
TRBJ1-2 . TRBV29-1 11 . CSVEAGNGYIF TGCAGCGTTGAAGCAGGGAATGGCTACATCTTC
TRBJ2-7 TRBD1 TRBV28 16 . CASSKTGQGIFYEQYF TGTGCCAGCAGCAAAACGGGACAGGGAATATTCTACGAGCAGTACTTC
TRBJ2-3 . TRBV4-3 13 . CASSRLLPDTQYF TGCGCCAGCAGCCGCCTCCTCCCAGATACGCAGTATTTT
TRBJ2-1 TRBD2 TRBV14 15 once CASSHSSGRYNEQFF TGTGCCAGCAGCCATTCTAGCGGGAGGTACAATGAGCAGTTCTTC
TRBJ2-7 TRBD2 TRBV2 12 once CASSQSGSSPYF TGTGCCAGCAGCCAAAGCGGGAGCAGCCCGTACTTC
TRBJ2-2 . TRBV5-1 14 once CASSLENPTGELFF TGCGCCAGCAGCTTGGAGAATCCCACCGGGGAGCTGTTTTTT
TRBJ1-1 . TRBV29-1 13 . CSVSREPNTEAFF TGCAGCGTTTCGCGGGAGCCGAACACTGAAGCTTTCTTT
TRBJ1-1 TRBD1 TRBV5-3 15 . CARSLPGQGYTEAFF TGTGCCAGAAGCTTGCCGGGACAGGGTTATACTGAAGCTTTCTTT
TRBJ1-5 TRBD1 TRBV28 15 . CASSSPQGLSQPQHF TGTGCCAGCAGTTCGCCACAGGGGTTGTCTCAGCCCCAGCATTTT
TRBJ2-1 TRBD1 TRBV29-1 14 . CSVAATGAYNEQFF TGCAGCGTGGCCGCGACAGGGGCGTACAATGAGCAGTTCTTC
TRBJ2-1 . TRBV7-9 13 . CASRASSRNEQFF TGTGCCAGCAGGGCTAGCTCAAGGAATGAGCAGTTCTTC
TRBJ2-6 TRBD2 TRBV5-1 19 . CASTSRGGAPSSGANVLTF TGCGCCAGCACCTCCCGGGGGGGGGCGCCAAGCTCTGGGGCCAACGTCCTGACTTTC
TRBJ2-3 TRBD2 TRBV7-3 19 . CASSWGSGTSGSHTDTQYF TGTGCCAGCAGCTGGGGGTCCGGGACTAGCGGGAGTCACACAGATACGCAGTATTTT
TRBJ2-1 TRBD1 TRBV5-5 16 . CASSLGVGQGRNEQFF TGTGCCAGCAGCCTGGGGGTGGGACAGGGGAGGAATGAGCAGTTCTTC
TRBJ1-5 TRBD1 TRBV6-1 14 . CASSEAQGNQPQHF TGTGCCAGCAGTGAAGCACAGGGGAATCAGCCCCAGCATTTT
TRBJ2-5 TRBD2 TRBV7-7 15 . CASSRRTSGAGTQYF TGTGCTAGCAGCCGACGGACTAGCGGGGCCGGGACCCAGTACTTC
TRBJ1-1 . TRBV19 14 . CASMWEFSGTEAFF TGTGCCAGTATGTGGGAATTTTCGGGGACTGAAGCTTTCTTT
TRBJ2-7 . TRBV18 12 . CASSPTGNEQYF TGTGCCAGCTCACCAACGGGGAACGAGCAGTACTTC
TRBJ2-1 . TRBV29-1 13 . CSVAQGRYNEQFF TGCAGCGTTGCCCAGGGCAGGTACAATGAGCAGTTCTTC
TRBJ1-1 . TRBV29-1 10 . CSGREGEAFF TGCAGCGGGAGGGAGGGTGAAGCTTTCTTT
TRBJ2-1 . TRBV19 16 . CASSTPGAGDYNEQFF TGTGCCAGTAGTACCCCAGGCGCGGGTGATTACAATGAGCAGTTCTTC
TRBJ2-1 . TRBV7-2 16 once CASTKYGRGRNNEQFF TGTGCCAGCACTAAATATGGGCGGGGTAGAAACAATGAGCAGTTCTTC
TRBJ2-7 TRBD1 TRBV14 16 . CASSRLRTGMLYEQYF TGTGCCAGCAGCCGACTCCGGACAGGGATGTTGTACGAGCAGTACTTC
TRBJ1-1 TRBD1 TRBV27 15 . CASSVLGQGETEAFF TGTGCCAGCAGTGTACTGGGACAGGGGGAAACTGAAGCTTTCTTT
TRBJ2-3 . TRBV2 13 . CASSAGSTDTQYF TGTGCCAGTTCGGCCGGAAGCACAGATACGCAGTATTTT
TRBJ2-3 . TRBV7-9 14 . CASSLGTPGDTQYF TGTGCCAGCAGCTTAGGGACTCCCGGCGATACGCAGTATTTT
TRBJ2-5 TRBD1 TRBV29-1 13 . CSVSGTVQETQYF TGCAGCGTCTCCGGGACAGTTCAAGAGACCCAGTACTTC
TRBJ1-5 . TRBV28 14 . CASSWGQNNQPQHF TGTGCCAGCAGTTGGGGGCAGAACAATCAGCCCCAGCATTTT